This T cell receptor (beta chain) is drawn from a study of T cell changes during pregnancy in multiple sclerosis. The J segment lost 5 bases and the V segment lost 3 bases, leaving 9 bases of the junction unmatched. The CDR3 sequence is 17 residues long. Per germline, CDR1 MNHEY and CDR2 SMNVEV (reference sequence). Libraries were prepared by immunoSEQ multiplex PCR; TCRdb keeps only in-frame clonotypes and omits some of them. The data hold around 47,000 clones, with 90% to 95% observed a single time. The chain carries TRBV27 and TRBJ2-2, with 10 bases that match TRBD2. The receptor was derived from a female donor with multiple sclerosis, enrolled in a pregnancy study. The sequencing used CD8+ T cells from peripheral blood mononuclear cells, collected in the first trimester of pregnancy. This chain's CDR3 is CASSLGAGGPRTGELFF. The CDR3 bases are TGTGCCAGCAGTTTGGGAGCGGGAGGGCCTAGGACCGGGGAGCTGTTTTTT.